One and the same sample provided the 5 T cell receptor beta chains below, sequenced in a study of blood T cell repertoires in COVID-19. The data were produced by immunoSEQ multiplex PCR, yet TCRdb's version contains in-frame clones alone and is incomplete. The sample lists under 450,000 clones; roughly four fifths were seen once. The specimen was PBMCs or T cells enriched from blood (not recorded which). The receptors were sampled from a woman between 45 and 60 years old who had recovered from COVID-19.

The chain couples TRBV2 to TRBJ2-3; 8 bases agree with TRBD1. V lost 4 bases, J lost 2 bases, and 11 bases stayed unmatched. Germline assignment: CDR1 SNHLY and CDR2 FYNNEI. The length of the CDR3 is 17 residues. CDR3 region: CASSVRLLQGDTDTQYF. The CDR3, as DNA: TGTGCCAGCAGTGTCCGACTACTACAGGGGGACACAGATACGCAGTATTTT.

CDR3 sequence reads: CASSLAGGQGVRHGYTF. The CDR3 bases are TGCGCCAGCAGCTTAGCTGGGGGACAGGGGGTGAGGCATGGCTACACCTTC. The gene calls are TRBV5-1 and TRBJ1-2; 11 bases agree with TRBD1. Trimming at V came to 2 bases and at J to 6 bases, leaving 12 bases not matched to a gene. CDR1 SGHRS and CDR2 YFSETQ come from the germline V gene. The CDR3 covers 17 residues.

CDR3 protein: CASSVPTGGSKNIQYF. CDR3 nucleotides: TGTGCCAGCAGTGTACCGACTGGGGGGTCCAAAAACATTCAGTACTTC. The chain couples TRBV2 to TRBJ2-4; weak D call: TRBD2 (6 bases). CDR1 SNHLY and CDR2 FYNNEI come from the germline V gene. Trimming cost V 4 bases and J 2 bases, with 15 bases left between them. The CDR3 runs 16 residues.

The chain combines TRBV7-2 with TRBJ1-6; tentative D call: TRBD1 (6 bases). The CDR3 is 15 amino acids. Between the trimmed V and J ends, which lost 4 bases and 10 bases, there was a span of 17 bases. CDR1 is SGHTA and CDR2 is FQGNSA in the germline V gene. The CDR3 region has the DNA TGTGCCAGCAGCTCAACGAGGACAGCGGCATCACCCCTCCACTTT. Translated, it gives CASSSTRTAASPLHF.

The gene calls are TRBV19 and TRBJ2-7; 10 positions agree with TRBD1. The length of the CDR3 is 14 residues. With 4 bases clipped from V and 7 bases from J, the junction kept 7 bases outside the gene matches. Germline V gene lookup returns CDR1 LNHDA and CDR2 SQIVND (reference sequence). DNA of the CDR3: TGTGCCAGTAGTACGGGACAGGGGATGGGGGAGCAGTACTTC. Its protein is CASSTGQGMGEQYF.